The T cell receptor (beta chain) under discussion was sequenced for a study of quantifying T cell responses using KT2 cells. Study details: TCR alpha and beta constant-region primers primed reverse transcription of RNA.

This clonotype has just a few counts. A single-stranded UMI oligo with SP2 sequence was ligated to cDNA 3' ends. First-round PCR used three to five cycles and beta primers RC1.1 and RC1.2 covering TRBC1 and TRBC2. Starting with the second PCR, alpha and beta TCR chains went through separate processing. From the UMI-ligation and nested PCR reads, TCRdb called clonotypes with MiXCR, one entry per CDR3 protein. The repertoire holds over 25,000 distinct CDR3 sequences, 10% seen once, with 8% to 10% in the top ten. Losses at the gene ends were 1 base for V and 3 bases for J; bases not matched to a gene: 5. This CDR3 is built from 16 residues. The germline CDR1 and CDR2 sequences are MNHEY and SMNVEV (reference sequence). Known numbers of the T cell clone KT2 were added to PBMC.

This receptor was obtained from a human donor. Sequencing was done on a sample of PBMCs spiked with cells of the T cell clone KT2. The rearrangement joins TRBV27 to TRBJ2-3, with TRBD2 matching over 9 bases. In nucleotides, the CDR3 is TGTGCCAGCAGTTTATTTGGTAGCGGGAGTACAGATACGCAGTATTTT. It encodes CASSLFGSGSTDTQYF.